The entry below gives a single T cell receptor (beta chain) sequence along with its context. Its antigen remains unknown. Losses at the gene ends were 3 bases for V and 2 bases for J; bases not matched to a gene: 4. Germline CDR1 and CDR2: SGDLS and YYNGEE. The CDR3 runs to 14 residues. Per the original methods: Filtering of immunoSEQ junctional sequences could not match full-length read filtering. TCRdb's table, derived via immunoSEQ multiplex PCR, lists solely in-frame clones and lacks some. That table gives V, J and clone size, and the DNA gave D and trimming. The sample comprises about 2.4 million clones, 80% to 95% of which are singletons, and about 0.34% rests with the top ten. The entry originates in a study of shared clonotypes between healthy human individuals. Overall study context: Each donor had three CD4 naive, three CD4 memory, two CD8 naive and one CD8 memory plate.

Overall study findings and caveats: Larger richness was generally estimated for naive than memory subsets. Sequencing depth was expected to influence donor clonotype sharing.

The sequence was obtained from a man younger than 30 in good health. Some clones in this sample may be carry-over from other donors' samples. Material for sequencing was naive CD4+ T cells from PBMCs. Subset described: CD45RA+ positively selected. This chain uses TRBV9 with TRBJ1-2; 7 bases map to TRBD1. DNA of the CDR3: TGTGCCAGCAGCGCAGGACAGGCAAACTATGGCTACACCTTC. It encodes CASSAGQANYGYTF.